This T cell receptor beta chain is from a study of T cell repertoires in cytomegalovirus infection. For the study at large: Signatures in public TCR beta sequences pointed to both CMV infection and matching HLA type.

CDR3 length: 16 residues. J lost 4 bases, V lost 4 bases, and 13 bases had no gene match. The germline gives CDR1 SGHNT, CDR2 YYREEE (reference sequence). This clonotype has ten or more counts. TCRdb reanalysed the reads using MiXCR and keeps one entry per CDR3 protein. The profile covers under 200,000 distinct CDR3 sequences, with roughly 9.8% appearing a single time and approximately 4.6% taken by the ten largest. The sequence came from a human donor in good health (CMV status not recorded). Some clones in this sample may be carry-over from other donors' samples. The chain employs TRBV5-4 and TRBJ2-7; 8 nucleotides align to TRBD2. The material sequenced was PBMCs. CDR3 protein: CASSPSRGTSRYEQYF. CDR3 DNA sequence: TGTGCCAGCAGCCCTTCTCGGGGGACTAGTAGGTACGAGCAGTACTTC. The full variable domain, with the rest looked up from reference TRBV5-4 and TRBJ2-7, is ETGVTQSPTHLIKTRGQQVTLRCSSQSGHNTVSWYQQALGQGPQFIFQYYREEENGRGNFPPRFSGLQFPNYSSELNVNALELDDSALYLCASSPSRGTSRYEQYFGPGTRLTVT.